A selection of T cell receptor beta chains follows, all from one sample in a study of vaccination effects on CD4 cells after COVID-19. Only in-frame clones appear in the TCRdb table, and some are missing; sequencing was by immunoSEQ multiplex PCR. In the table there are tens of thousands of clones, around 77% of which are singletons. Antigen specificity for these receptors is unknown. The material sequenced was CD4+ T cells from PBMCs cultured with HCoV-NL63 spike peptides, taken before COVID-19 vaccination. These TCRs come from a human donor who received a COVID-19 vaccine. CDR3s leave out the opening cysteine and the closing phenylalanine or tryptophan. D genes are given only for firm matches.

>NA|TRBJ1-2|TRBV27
ASSPRDRPNYGYT
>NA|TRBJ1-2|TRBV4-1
ASSQVEGLDYGYT
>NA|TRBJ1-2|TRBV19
ASTSESGTNGYT
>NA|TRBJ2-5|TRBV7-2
ASVLSQGTQY
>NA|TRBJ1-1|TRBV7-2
ASSLDKGKSF
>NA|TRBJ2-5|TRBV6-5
ASSPDPTPETQY
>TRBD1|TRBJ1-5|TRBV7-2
ASSLRTGTEGIQPQH
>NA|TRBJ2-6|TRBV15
ATSREAGVSGANVLT
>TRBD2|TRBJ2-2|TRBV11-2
ASSSLGLAGDTGELF
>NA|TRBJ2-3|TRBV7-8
ASSFRLEGTDTQY
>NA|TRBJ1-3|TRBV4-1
ASTVDGGRGNTIY
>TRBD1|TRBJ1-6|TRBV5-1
ASSLGQGGSPLH
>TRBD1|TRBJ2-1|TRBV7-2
ASSLARGQVYEQF
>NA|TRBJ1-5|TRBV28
ASSSTRNQPQH
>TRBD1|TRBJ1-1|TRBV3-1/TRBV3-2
ASTRQGSRRTEAF
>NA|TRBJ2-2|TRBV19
ASSRQTGIDTGELF
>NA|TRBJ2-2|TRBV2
ATFPGQANTGELF
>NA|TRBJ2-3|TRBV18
ASSPNPLSDTQY
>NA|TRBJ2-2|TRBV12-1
ASSSRTSGEKNTGELF
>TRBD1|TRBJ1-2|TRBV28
ASSRDRADGYT
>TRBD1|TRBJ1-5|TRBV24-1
ATSHRGSNQPQH
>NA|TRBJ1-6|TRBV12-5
ASGLGRRGSGNSPLH
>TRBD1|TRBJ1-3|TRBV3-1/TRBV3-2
ATKPTGVGNTIY
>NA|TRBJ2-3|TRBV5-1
ASSSSSGSTDTQY
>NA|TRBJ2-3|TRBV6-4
ASSDTRGDTQY
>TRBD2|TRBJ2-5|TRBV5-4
ASSIGGAGETQY
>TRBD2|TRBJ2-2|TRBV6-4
ASSEPAGTGELF
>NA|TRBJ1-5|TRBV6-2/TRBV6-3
ASSLQASNQPQH
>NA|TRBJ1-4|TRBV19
ASIGRGGEKLF
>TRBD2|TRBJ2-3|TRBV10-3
AISTAGTTDTQY
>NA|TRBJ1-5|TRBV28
ASSPTHGGNQPQH
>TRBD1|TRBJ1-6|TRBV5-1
ASSGKDRFNSPLH
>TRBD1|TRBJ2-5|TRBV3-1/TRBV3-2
ASSQDLTGGETQY
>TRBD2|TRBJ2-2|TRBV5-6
ASSGGRVRASNTGELF
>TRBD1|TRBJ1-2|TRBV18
ASSPTGENYGYT
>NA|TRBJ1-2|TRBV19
ASSHPPSEAARTGGYT
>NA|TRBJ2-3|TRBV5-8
ASPGADTQY
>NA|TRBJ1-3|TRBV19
ASSMRQISGNTIY
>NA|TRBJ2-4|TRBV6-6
ASSYAGENIQY
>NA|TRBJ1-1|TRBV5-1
ASRQDENTEAF
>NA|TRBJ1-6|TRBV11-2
ASSLLGQSDSPLH
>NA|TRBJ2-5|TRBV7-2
ASRPGRAQETQY
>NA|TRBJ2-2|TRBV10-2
ASSESGRGRIGELF
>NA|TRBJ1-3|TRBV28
ASSFTTQSSGNTIY
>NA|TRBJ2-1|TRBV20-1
SASNNEQF
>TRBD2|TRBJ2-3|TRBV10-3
AISEWGGDTDTQY
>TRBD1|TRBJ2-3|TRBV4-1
ASSQVASGTGSTDTQY
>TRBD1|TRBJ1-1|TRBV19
ASKRGRDRVLSEAF
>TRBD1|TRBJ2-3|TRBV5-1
ASSLGTGQGTTDTQY
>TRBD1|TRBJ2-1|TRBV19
ASSPRTGATYNEQF
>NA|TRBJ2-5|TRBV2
ASSFTLAFGETQY
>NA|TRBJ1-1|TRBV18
ASSPANQGTEAF
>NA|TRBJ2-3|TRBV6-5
ASTETFTGTDTQY
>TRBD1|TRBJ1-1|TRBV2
ASRRTGQTEAF
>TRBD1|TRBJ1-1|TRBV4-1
ASSQVGGRGRRTEAF